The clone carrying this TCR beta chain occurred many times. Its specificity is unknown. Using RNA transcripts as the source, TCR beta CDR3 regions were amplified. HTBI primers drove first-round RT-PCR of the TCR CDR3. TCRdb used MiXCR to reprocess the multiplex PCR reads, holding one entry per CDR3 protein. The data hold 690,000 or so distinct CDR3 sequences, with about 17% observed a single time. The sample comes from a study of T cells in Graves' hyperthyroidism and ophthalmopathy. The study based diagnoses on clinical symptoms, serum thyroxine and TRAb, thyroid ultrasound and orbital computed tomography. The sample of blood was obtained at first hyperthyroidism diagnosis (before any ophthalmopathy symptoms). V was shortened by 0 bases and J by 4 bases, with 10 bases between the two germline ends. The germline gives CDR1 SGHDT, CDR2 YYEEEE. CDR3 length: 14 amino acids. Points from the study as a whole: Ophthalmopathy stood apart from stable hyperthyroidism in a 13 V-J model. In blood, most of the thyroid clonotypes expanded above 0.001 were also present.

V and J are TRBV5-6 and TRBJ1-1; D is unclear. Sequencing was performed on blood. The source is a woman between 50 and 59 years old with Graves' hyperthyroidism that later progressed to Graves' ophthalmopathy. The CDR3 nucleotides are TGTGCCAGCAGCTTGGCAGGCTTCCCCACTGAAGCTTTCTTT. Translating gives CASSLAGFPTEAFF.